These 21 T cell receptor beta chains were all obtained from the same sample, sequenced in a study of blood T cells in healthy people across ages. PCR was performed a second time for roughly 7 to 11 cycles using a sample-barcoded 5' primer and a J-beta primer mix. TCRdb reprocessed the 5' RACE reads via MiXCR and lists one record per CDR3 protein. Among about 1.8 million distinct CDR3 sequences, 49% were seen once, and the ten largest hold approximately 2.1%. Sequences were obtained from blood. These receptors originate from a woman aged 40 to 55 in good health.

V is TRBV28 and J is TRBJ2-7; D is undetermined. Trimming shortened V by 3 bases and J by 5 bases, and 8 bases separated the two germline ends. Germline CDR1 is MDHEN and CDR2 is SYDVKM. The CDR3 covers 12 residues. The CDR3 DNA sequence: TGTGCCAGCAGTTTCAGTATCAACGAGCAGTACTTC. Translation: CASSFSINEQYF.

The chain employs TRBV6-5 and TRBJ2-3; D is tentatively TRBD1 or TRBD2 (5 bases each). CDR3 length equals 17 residues. V shed 2 bases and J shed 0 bases, with 15 bases lying between them. Germline-derived CDR1 and CDR2 are MNHEY and SVGAGI. In DNA, the CDR3 is TGTGCCAGCAGTTACACCCATCCCCGGGACAGCACAGATACGCAGTATTTT. Protein: CASSYTHPRDSTDTQYF.

This chain connects TRBV4-3 to TRBJ1-2; D unclear. Trimming cost V 0 bases and J 10 bases, with 21 bases left between them. CDR1 and CDR2 (germline): LGHNA, YSLEER. CDR3 length: 16 amino acids. CDR3 in amino acids: CASSQDSQDIFSFYTF. CDR3 in DNA: TGCGCCAGCAGCCAAGACTCACAAGATATCTTTTCCTTCTACACCTTC.

The V call is TRBV6-2 or TRBV6-3, the J call TRBJ1-2; D ambiguous. CDR1 MNHEY and CDR2 SVGEGT come from the germline V gene. Trimming stripped 6 bases from V and 4 bases from J, with 21 bases between. The CDR3 covers 16 residues. The CDR3 reads CASSHPPDGRGYGYTF. CDR3 nucleotides: TGTGCCAGCAGCCATCCCCCGGACGGTCGGGGCTATGGCTACACCTTC.

This clonotype was seen a few times. V and J are TRBV20-1 and TRBJ2-5; D tentatively reads TRBD1 or TRBD2 (5 bases each). Trimming pared 4 bases from V and 1 base from J, leaving 10 bases between. The CDR3 contains 13 residues. Germline CDR1 DFQATT, CDR2 SNEGSKA (reference sequence). CDR3 nucleotides: TGCAGTGCTAATAGGGGACCCCAAGAGACCCAGTACTTC. It is translated as CSANRGPQETQYF.

This clonotype has only a few counts. The chain carries TRBV28 and TRBJ2-3; 8 bases agree with TRBD1. There are 15 residues in the CDR3. J lost 4 bases, V lost 10 bases, and 13 bases had no gene match. CDR1 and CDR2 (germline): MDHEN, SYDVKM. The CDR3, as DNA: TGTGCCACCGAACTGACAGGGGAAGGGGCAGATACGCAGTATTTT. Translating gives CATELTGEGADTQYF.

The chain couples TRBV7-2 to TRBJ2-3; no firm D call. The CDR3 totals 15 residues. Looked up from germline, CDR1 is SGHTA and CDR2 is FQGNSA. The V end lost 3 bases, the J end lost 1 base, and 11 bases lay between the germline ends. The CDR3 DNA reads as TGTGCCAGCAGCTTCCCCGCCCCTCGCACAGATACGCAGTATTTT. Translating it yields CASSFPAPRTDTQYF.

The chain is built from TRBV9 and TRBJ1-4; D may be TRBD1 (5 bases). Germline V CDR1 and CDR2: SGDLS, YYNGEE. The CDR3 has 15 amino acids. With 4 bases removed from V and 5 bases from J, the gap between germline ends came to 15 bases. The CDR3 protein is CASSSAGTVNEKLFF. CDR3 DNA sequence: TGTGCCAGCAGCTCAGCCGGGACGGTGAATGAAAAACTGTTTTTT.

V usage is TRBV28 and J usage is TRBJ1-2; maybe TRBD1 (5 bases). V was trimmed by 5 bases and J by 6 bases, leaving 13 bases between them. The CDR3 spans 13 residues. Germline V gives CDR1 MDHEN, CDR2 SYDVKM. CDR3 protein: CASSPQGLNGYTF. Written as DNA, the CDR3 is TGTGCCAGCAGTCCCCAGGGATTAAATGGCTACACCTTC.

This sequence joins TRBV10-3 and TRBJ2-5; D is unclear. Germline V gene sequence: CDR1 ENHRY, CDR2 SYGVKD. V lost 4 bases and J 5 bases, leaving 8 bases between the germline ends. The CDR3 is 12 amino acids. CDR3 bases: TGTGCCATCAGTGCGGATGACGAGACCCAGTACTTC. Protein sequence: CAISADDETQYF.

This clonotype was counted only a few times. V is TRBV7-2 and J is TRBJ1-1, with D hard to call. Trimming removed 4 bases at V and 0 bases at J, with 9 bases between. This CDR3 is built from 14 residues. CDR1 is SGHTA and CDR2 is FQGNSA in the germline V gene. The CDR3 loop is CASSSYVLNTEAFF. The CDR3 DNA is TGTGCCAGCAGCTCTTACGTCCTGAACACTGAAGCTTTCTTT.

The J gene is TRBJ2-3, the V gene TRBV5-1; tentatively, D is TRBD1 or TRBD2 (6 bases each). Germline CDR1 is SGHRS and CDR2 is YFSETQ. V was trimmed by 7 bases and J by 6 bases, leaving 18 bases between them. This CDR3 comprises 14 residues. Written as DNA, the CDR3 is TGCGCCAGCGTCGGGGGCAGGGGTAGGGATACGCAGTATTTT. This translates into CASVGGRGRDTQYF. The full variable domain, rest sourced from reference TRBV5-1 and TRBJ2-3, is KAGVTQTPRYLIKTRGQQVTLSCSPISGHRSVSWYQQTPGQGLQFLFEYFSETQRNKGNFPGRFSGRQFSNSRSEMNVSTLELGDSALYLCASVGGRGRDTQYFGPGTRLTVL.

J is TRBJ2-1 and V is TRBV5-6; TRBD2 aligns across 9 bases. The CDR3 is 19 amino acids. Germline CDR1 and CDR2: SGHDT and YYEEEE. V gave up 4 bases and J gave up 0 bases; unmatched junction bases: 14. The CDR3 DNA follows: TGTGCCAGCAGCGTGCTCCGGGATAGCGGGGGCCGCTCCTACAATGAGCAGTTCTTC. The encoded protein is CASSVLRDSGGRSYNEQFF.

This clonotype has more than one count but fewer than ten. The V and J genes are TRBV25-1 and TRBJ2-5; 9 nucleotides agree with TRBD2. The CDR3 runs to 19 residues. Losses at the gene ends were 0 bases for V and 1 base for J; bases not matched to a gene: 12. From germline, CDR1 is MGHDK and CDR2 SYGVNS. CDR3 in amino acids: CASSEYNGISGGTQETQYF. The CDR3 DNA follows: TGTGCCAGCAGTGAATATAACGGGATTAGCGGGGGTACCCAAGAGACCCAGTACTTC.

The chain carries TRBV7-2 and TRBJ2-1; 9 nucleotides agree with TRBD1. The germline gives CDR1 SGHTA, CDR2 FQGNSA. This CDR3 has 16 amino acids. With 5 bases clipped from V and 13 bases from J, the junction kept 18 bases outside the gene matches. The CDR3 region has the DNA TGTGCCAGCAGCAGTCCGACAGGGGGAGGTAAAAGTGGACAGTTCTTC. Encoded protein: CASSSPTGGGKSGQFF.

V usage is TRBV24-1 and J usage is TRBJ2-6; D is unresolved. This CDR3 has 17 amino acids. V shed 3 bases and J shed 1 base, with 12 bases lying between them. Germline loops: CDR1 KGHDR, CDR2 SFDVKD. CDR3 nucleotide sequence: TGTGCCACCAGTGATCCCGGATCTCAGTCTGGGGCCAACGTCCTGACTTTC. It encodes CATSDPGSQSGANVLTF.

This clonotype was recorded only once. The chain carries TRBV27 and TRBJ2-7; TRBD1 aligns across 9 bases. From germline, CDR1 is MNHEY and CDR2 SMNVEV (reference sequence). This CDR3 spans 15 amino acids. The V gene end was trimmed by 2 bases and the J gene end by 3 bases; junction bases not matched to a gene: 5. The CDR3 DNA follows: TGTGCCAGCAGTTTAGGGACAGGGACCGGCTACGAGCAGTACTTC. This translates into CASSLGTGTGYEQYF.

As concerns this clonotype: A junction boundary mismatches the germline segment, possibly from a read error. The rearrangement links TRBV27 to TRBJ2-2; TRBD1 matches at 10 bases. Germline CDR1 and CDR2: MNHEY and SMNVEV (reference sequence). This CDR3 comprises 16 residues. In DNA form, the CDR3 reads TGTGCCAGCAGTCCCCCGGGACAGGGGCCCACCTGGGAGCTGTTTTTT. Protein: CASSPPGQGPTWELFF.

CDR3 sequence reads: CASSWDRMNTEAFF. In nucleotides, the CDR3 is TGTGCCAGCAGTTGGGACAGGATGAACACTGAAGCTTTCTTT. This chain connects TRBV6-6 to TRBJ1-1; 8 positions agree with TRBD1. This CDR3 is 14 amino acids long. The trim removed 4 bases at V and 0 bases at J, leaving 1 base unmatched. CDR1 MNHNY and CDR2 SVGAGI come from the germline V gene (reference sequence).

This clonotype was observed a few times. V usage is TRBV27 and J usage is TRBJ2-5, with D hard to call. The CDR3 spans 13 residues. V lost 4 bases, J lost 5 bases, and 11 bases lay in between. CDR1 and CDR2 (germline): MNHEY, SMNVEV (reference sequence). The chain's CDR3 is CASSWSEGETQYF. The CDR3 DNA is TGTGCCAGCAGTTGGTCGGAAGGCGAGACCCAGTACTTC.

V gene TRBV27 combines with J gene TRBJ1-5, with 9 bases lining up with TRBD1. The germline V gene has CDR1 MNHEY and CDR2 SMNVEV (reference sequence). Losses at the gene ends were 6 bases for V and 0 bases for J; bases not matched to a gene: 9. This CDR3 is 17 amino acids long. CDR3 protein: CASRSGTGRFSNQPQHF. CDR3 DNA: TGTGCCAGCAGGTCCGGGACAGGGAGATTTAGCAATCAGCCCCAGCATTTT.